This T cell receptor beta chain was sequenced during a study of blood T cell repertoires in COVID-19. Whole-study context: Material from acute and convalescent COVID-19 was sourced from the United States, Italy and Spain. Sample material is recorded as cDNA or gDNA derived from T cells, B-cell-depleted T cells, or PBMCs.

In the source study's methods: The assay estimated nucleated cells by amplifying reference gene primers. Assay used: immunoSEQ multiplex PCR; TCRdb lists only in-frame clones, some missing. V and J calls and clone size follow that table, whereas D and trimming were derived from the DNA. The repertoire includes approximately 220,000 clones, about four fifths of them detected once, and roughly 8.8% sits in the top ten. Per germline, CDR1 LNHDA and CDR2 SQIVND (reference sequence). This CDR3 contains 14 residues. Trimming removed 6 bases at V and 3 bases at J, with 12 bases between. Sequencing was performed on peripheral blood. The gene calls are TRBV19 and TRBJ1-5; D is perhaps TRBD1 (6 bases). This clonotype was sampled from a woman aged 45-65 years with acute or convalescent COVID-19. The CDR3 loop reads CASRGDTANQPQHF. CDR3 DNA: TGTGCCAGTAGGGGGGACACCGCCAATCAGCCCCAGCATTTT.